This T cell receptor beta chain is from a study of T cells in Graves' hyperthyroidism and ophthalmopathy. Those patients with uncontrolled infection, other autoimmune disease, pregnancy or lactation were excluded. Clinicians diagnosed patients from clinical symptoms, serum thyroxine and TRAb, thyroid ultrasound and orbital computed tomography. V lost 2 bases, J lost 2 bases, and 9 bases stayed unmatched. CDR1 and CDR2 (germline): LNHNV, YYDKDF (reference sequence). The CDR3 totals 16 residues. RNA transcripts served as the template for amplifying TCR beta CDR3 regions. HTBI primers drove first-round RT-PCR of the TCR CDR3. TCRdb re-derived calls from the multiplex PCR reads in MiXCR, one entry per CDR3 protein. The table lists about 270,000 distinct CDR3 sequences, roughly a quarter of them singletons. Regarding this clonotype: Its antigen is still unknown.

General study points: Ophthalmopathy and stable hyperthyroidism were told apart by a 13 V-J model. For ophthalmopathy, model prediction preceded onset by a median roughly 6.2 months.

The J gene is TRBJ2-7, the V gene TRBV15; 7 nucleotides line up with TRBD1. The sample taken for sequencing was blood. The TCR comes from a woman aged 35 to 49 with Graves' ophthalmopathy. The CDR3 spells CATSRFRGQVPYEQYF. The CDR3 nucleotides read TGTGCCACCAGCAGATTTCGCGGACAGGTTCCCTACGAGCAGTACTTC.